This is a list of T cell receptor beta chains from one sample in a study of Ad26.COV2.S vaccination and SARS-CoV-2 variants. TCRdb's table, derived via immunoSEQ multiplex PCR, lists solely in-frame clones and lacks some. The repertoire consists of about 400,000 clones, with about 80% occurring once and the leading ten covering roughly 7.4%. Sequencing was performed on peripheral blood, taken in a trial of Ad26.COV2.S vaccine versus placebo. These receptors all stem from a person aged 18-60 years who received the Ad26.COV2.S COVID-19 vaccine or a placebo. Each CDR3 is given with its conserved first and last residue. The D gene is left open where the match is weak. Clone size is stated in some rows and not others, as once, few, many or a class when expanded.

.,.,TRBJ2-6,TRBV11-3,TGTGCCAGCAGCTTAGGTCGCGGGCGATCTAGAGGGGCCAACGTCCTGACTTTC,CASSLGRGRSRGANVLTF
.,.,TRBJ1-1,TRBV6-6,TGTGCCAGCAGCCTACAGGGCGCCCAAGGGAACACTGAAGCTTTCTTT,CASSLQGAQGNTEAFF
.,once,TRBJ2-1,TRBV27,TGTGCCAGCAGTTTATCGATCTTTTACAATGAGCAGTTCTTC,CASSLSIFYNEQFF
TRBD2,.,TRBJ2-3,TRBV4-3,TGCGCCAGCAGCCAAGGGAGCGGGGGGGGCCTTGGCACAGATACGCAGTATTTT,CASSQGSGGGLGTDTQYF
.,few,TRBJ1-6,TRBV6-5,TGTGCCAGCAGTTACTCGGGCGGGGTCGCTGGGTCACCCCTCCACTTT,CASSYSGGVAGSPLHF
.,.,TRBJ2-1,TRBV7-9,TGTGCCAGCAGCTTAGTGGAAAGGGCTGCAAATGAGCAGTTCTTC,CASSLVERAANEQFF
.,.,TRBJ2-3,TRBV6-2/TRBV6-3,TGTGCCAGCAGTTACTCGAACAACGTAGATACGCAGTATTTT,CASSYSNNVDTQYF
TRBD1,.,TRBJ1-2,TRBV19,TGTGCCAGCCGGGACAGGGGGCAAGGCAGCTATGGCTACACCTTC,CASRDRGQGSYGYTF
TRBD2,once,TRBJ2-2,TRBV7-9,TGTGCCAGCAGCTTGACTAGCGGCTACACCGGGGAGCTGTTTTTT,CASSLTSGYTGELFF
TRBD1,once,TRBJ2-7,TRBV10-3,TGTGCCATCACCGACTCGGGACAGGGGTCCTACGAGCAGTACTTC,CAITDSGQGSYEQYF
.,.,TRBJ2-7,TRBV7-2,TGTGCCAGCAGCTTAGGTCAACTTTACGAGCAGTACTTC,CASSLGQLYEQYF
TRBD2,.,TRBJ2-3,TRBV2,TGTGCCAGCAGTCCCCTGACTAGCGGGGGGCCTGATACGCAGTATTTT,CASSPLTSGGPDTQYF
.,.,TRBJ1-2,TRBV2,TGTGCCAGCAGTGAAAGCTATGGCTACACCTTC,CASSESYGYTF
.,.,TRBJ2-3,TRBV19,TGTGCCAGTAGTATAGGGCTTAGCACAGATACGCAGTATTTT,CASSIGLSTDTQYF
TRBD1,.,TRBJ1-2,TRBV5-1,TGCGCCAGCAGCTTGGGACAGGGGGCCGGCTACACCTTC,CASSLGQGAGYTF
.,.,TRBJ1-4,TRBV19,TGTGCCAGTAGTATCCAGCCAGGGGTTGAAAAACTGTTTTTT,CASSIQPGVEKLFF
.,.,TRBJ1-1,TRBV3-1/TRBV3-2,TGTGCCAGCAGCCAAGGGGTGCGGGCAGAAGCTTTCTTT,CASSQGVRAEAFF
TRBD1,.,TRBJ2-7,TRBV23-1,TGCGCCAGCAGTCAATCCCCCGGGACAGGGGGCCACGAGCAGTACTTC,CASSQSPGTGGHEQYF
.,.,TRBJ2-1,TRBV6-2/TRBV6-3,TGTGCCAGCAGTCTCGGACGGACTTGGTGGATCTTC,CASSLGRTWWIF
.,.,TRBJ2-2,TRBV24-1,TGTGCCACCTCGTTCGACGGGGAGCTGTTTTTT,CATSFDGELFF
TRBD2,.,TRBJ2-5,TRBV18,TGTGCCAGCTCATTAAAGACTAGCGGCGAGACCCAGTACTTC,CASSLKTSGETQYF
.,.,TRBJ1-2,TRBV6-2/TRBV6-3,TGTGCCAGCAGTAACCGGGGACATACCCATGGCTACACCTTC,CASSNRGHTHGYTF
.,once,TRBJ1-6,TRBV27,TGTGCCAGCAGTTTGGGGGATACTTCGGGTTCACCCCTCCACTTT,CASSLGDTSGSPLHF
.,.,TRBJ2-1,TRBV24-1,TGTGCCACCAGTGGTCCAAGACTATTAGCCAATGAGCAGTTCTTC,CATSGPRLLANEQFF
TRBD2,.,TRBJ2-1,TRBV5-1,TGCGCCAGCAGAATCGCGGGAGGGCCGGCTAATGAGCAGTTCTTC,CASRIAGGPANEQFF
.,.,TRBJ2-1,TRBV14,TGTGCCAGCAGCCAAGATGGTTCTACCTACAATGAGCAGTTCTTC,CASSQDGSTYNEQFF
.,.,TRBJ2-7,TRBV7-9,TGTGCCAGCAGGAGGGGCTCCTACGAGCAGTACTTC,CASRRGSYEQYF
TRBD1,.,TRBJ1-5,TRBV11-2,TGTGCCAGCAGCTTACAGGGGGGCAATCAGCCCCAGCATTTT,CASSLQGGNQPQHF
.,once,TRBJ2-7,TRBV6-2/TRBV6-3,TGTGCCAGCAGTTACCAGGCCGGGGATCGCCCAACCTACGAGCAGTACTTC,CASSYQAGDRPTYEQYF
TRBD1,once,TRBJ1-1,TRBV5-1,TGCGCCAGCAGCGTCGTGCCAGGGGGAATGAACACTGAAGCTTTCTTT,CASSVVPGGMNTEAFF
TRBD1,once,TRBJ1-2,TRBV19,TGTGCCAGTAGTATAGAACCCGGGACAGGGACACGGAGCTACACCTTC,CASSIEPGTGTRSYTF
.,.,TRBJ1-1,TRBV29-1,TGCAGCGTTGGGTTTAGTGCGAACACTGAAGCTTTCTTT,CSVGFSANTEAFF
.,once,TRBJ2-1,TRBV19,TGTGCCAGTAGCCCCGGGACTCTGGAGCAGTTCTTC,CASSPGTLEQFF
.,.,TRBJ1-1,TRBV19,TGTGCCAGTAGTATAGGCGGTCCTGAAGCTTTCTTT,CASSIGGPEAFF
.,.,TRBJ1-2,TRBV24-1,TGTGCCACCAGTGACCCGGGGGTCTATGGCTACACCTTC,CATSDPGVYGYTF
.,.,TRBJ2-3,TRBV6-5,TGTGCCACGAGGGGGATCCACACAGATACGCAGTATTTT,CATRGIHTDTQYF
.,.,TRBJ2-3,TRBV10-3,TGTGCCATCAGTGCTAATTCTAGGGCCACAGATACGCAGTATTTT,CAISANSRATDTQYF
.,.,TRBJ2-1,TRBV5-1,TGCGCCAGCAGCTTGGAAGGGACCTCCTACAATGAGCAGTTCTTC,CASSLEGTSYNEQFF
.,.,TRBJ1-6,TRBV10-1,TGCCCTTTTCCCAGAGCCGGGTCCGTTAATTCACCCCTCCACTTT,CPFPRAGSVNSPLHF
.,.,TRBJ2-7,TRBV10-3,TGTGCCATCAGTGAGTTAAAGACAGGCGTCGGCGACGAGCAGTACTTC,CAISELKTGVGDEQYF
.,.,TRBJ2-7,TRBV9,TGTGCCAGCAGCGGGGATCCGCCCTACGAGCAGTACTTC,CASSGDPPYEQYF
TRBD2,.,TRBJ2-3,TRBV29-1,TGCAGCGTTGGATGGGGGGGAGGAGAAGATACGCAGTATTTT,CSVGWGGGEDTQYF
.,.,TRBJ1-1,TRBV18,TGTGCCAGCTCACCCCAAAAAGGGAACACTGAAGCTTTCTTT,CASSPQKGNTEAFF
.,.,TRBJ2-7,TRBV6-5,TGTGCCAGCAGTTACTTCCACGAGCAGTACTTC,CASSYFHEQYF
.,few,TRBJ1-2,TRBV5-6,TGTGCCAGCAGCTTGCACTATGGCTACACCTTC,CASSLHYGYTF
TRBD2,.,TRBJ2-1,TRBV24-1,TGTGCCACCAGTGACCCCGTAGCGGGAAGCTCCTACAATGAGCAGTTCTTC,CATSDPVAGSSYNEQFF
.,.,TRBJ2-7,TRBV3-1/TRBV3-2,TGTGCCAGCAGCCCCCGGGGAGCCTACGAGCAGTACTTC,CASSPRGAYEQYF
.,.,TRBJ2-1,TRBV7-3,TGTGCCAGCAGCCGCCATACCGGGCCCCCCGGGAATGAGCAGTTCTTC,CASSRHTGPPGNEQFF
.,.,TRBJ2-7,TRBV7-2,TGTGCCGGCAGCAAGCAATTGACTAGGGTTGGGTACGAGCAGTACTTC,CAGSKQLTRVGYEQYF
.,.,TRBJ2-7,TRBV5-1,TGCGCCAGCAGCTTACAGGCCGTCTCCTACGAGCAGTACTTC,CASSLQAVSYEQYF
.,.,TRBJ1-2,TRBV27,TGTGCCAGCAGTTTAGGGGGTCTGGGGGGGTATGGCTACACCTTC,CASSLGGLGGYGYTF
.,.,TRBJ2-7,TRBV6-5,TGTGCCAGCAGATTGGGACTTCCCGACACCTACGAGCAGTACTTC,CASRLGLPDTYEQYF
.,.,TRBJ1-3,TRBV7-6,TGTGCCAGCAGCCCCGACGGAAACACCATATATTTT,CASSPDGNTIYF